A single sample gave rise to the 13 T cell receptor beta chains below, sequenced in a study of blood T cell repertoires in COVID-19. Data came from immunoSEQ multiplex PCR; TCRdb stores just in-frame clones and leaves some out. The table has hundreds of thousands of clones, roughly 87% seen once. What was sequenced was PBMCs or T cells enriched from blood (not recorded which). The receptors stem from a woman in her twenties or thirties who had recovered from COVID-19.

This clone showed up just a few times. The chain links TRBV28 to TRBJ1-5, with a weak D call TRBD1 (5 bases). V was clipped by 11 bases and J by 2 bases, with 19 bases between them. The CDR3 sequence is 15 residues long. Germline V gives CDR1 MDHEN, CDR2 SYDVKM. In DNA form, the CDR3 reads TGTGCCTGTGGAACGGCGGGGGGAGGCAATCAGCCCCAGCATTTT. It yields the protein CACGTAGGGNQPQHF.

CDR3 region: CASSVGLTGNTGELFF. CDR3 nucleotides: TGTGCCAGCAGCGTAGGATTGACGGGAAACACCGGGGAGCTGTTTTTT. V is TRBV9 and J is TRBJ2-2; D possibly corresponds to TRBD2 (5 bases). V was shortened by 0 bases and J by 2 bases, with 11 bases between the two germline ends. The germline V gene has CDR1 SGDLS and CDR2 YYNGEE. The CDR3 sequence is 16 residues long.

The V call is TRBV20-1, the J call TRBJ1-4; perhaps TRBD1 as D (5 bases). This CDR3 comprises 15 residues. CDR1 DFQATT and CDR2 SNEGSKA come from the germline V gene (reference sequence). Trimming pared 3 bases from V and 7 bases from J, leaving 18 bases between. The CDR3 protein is CSASRPQGGGEKLFF. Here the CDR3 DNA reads TGCAGTGCTAGTCGCCCCCAGGGAGGAGGTGAAAAACTGTTTTTT.

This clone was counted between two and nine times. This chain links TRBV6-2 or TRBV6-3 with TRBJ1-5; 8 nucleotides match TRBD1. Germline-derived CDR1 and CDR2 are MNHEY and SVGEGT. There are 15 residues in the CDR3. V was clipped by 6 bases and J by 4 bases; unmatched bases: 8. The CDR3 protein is CASRPDRGWNQPQHF. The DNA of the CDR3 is TGTGCCAGCAGACCTGACAGGGGATGGAATCAGCCCCAGCATTTT.

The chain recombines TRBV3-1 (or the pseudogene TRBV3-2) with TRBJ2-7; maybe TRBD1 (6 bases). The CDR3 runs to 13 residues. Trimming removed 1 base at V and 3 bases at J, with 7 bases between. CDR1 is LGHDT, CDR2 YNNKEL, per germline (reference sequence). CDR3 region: CASSQGTDYEQYF. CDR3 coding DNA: TGTGCCAGCAGCCAAGGGACAGACTACGAGCAGTACTTC.

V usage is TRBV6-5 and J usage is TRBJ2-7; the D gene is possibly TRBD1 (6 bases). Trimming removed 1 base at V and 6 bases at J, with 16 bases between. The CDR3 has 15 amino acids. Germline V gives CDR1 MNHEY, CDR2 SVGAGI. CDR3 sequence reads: CASSYWGQDGSEQYF. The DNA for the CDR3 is TGTGCCAGCAGTTACTGGGGGCAAGACGGGTCCGAGCAGTACTTC.

The CDR3 is CAISEGTVYNSPLHF. Written as DNA, the CDR3 is TGTGCCATCAGTGAAGGGACAGTCTATAATTCACCCCTCCACTTT. The chain joins TRBV10-3 to TRBJ1-6; 7 bases align to TRBD1. This CDR3 contains 15 residues. Per germline, CDR1 ENHRY and CDR2 SYGVKD. Unmatched junction bases numbered 2, after V lost 3 bases and J lost 3 bases.

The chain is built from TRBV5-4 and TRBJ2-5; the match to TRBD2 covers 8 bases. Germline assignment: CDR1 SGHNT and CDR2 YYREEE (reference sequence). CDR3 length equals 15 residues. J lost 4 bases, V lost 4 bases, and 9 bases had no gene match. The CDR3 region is CASSRNRGGRETQYF. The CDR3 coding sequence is TGTGCCAGCAGCCGCAATCGGGGGGGCCGAGAGACCCAGTACTTC.

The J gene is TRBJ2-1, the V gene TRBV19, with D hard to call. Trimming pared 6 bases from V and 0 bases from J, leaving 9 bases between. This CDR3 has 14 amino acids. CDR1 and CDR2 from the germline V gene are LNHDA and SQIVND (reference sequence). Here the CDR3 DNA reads TGTGCCAGTAGGCCCGTGAGCTCCTACAATGAGCAGTTCTTC. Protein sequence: CASRPVSSYNEQFF.

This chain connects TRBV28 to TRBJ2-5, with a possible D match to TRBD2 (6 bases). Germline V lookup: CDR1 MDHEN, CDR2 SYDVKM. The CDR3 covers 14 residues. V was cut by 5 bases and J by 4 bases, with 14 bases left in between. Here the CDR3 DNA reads TGTGCCAGCAGTCCGAGGCCGGGGGTAGAGACCCAGTACTTC. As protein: CASSPRPGVETQYF.

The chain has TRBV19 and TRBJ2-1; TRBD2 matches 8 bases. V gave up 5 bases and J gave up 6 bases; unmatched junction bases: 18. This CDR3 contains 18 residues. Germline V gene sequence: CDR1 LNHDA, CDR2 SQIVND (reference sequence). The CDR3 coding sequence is TGTGCCAGTAGTTCAGCGGGGGCGTCCATGATGTGGGGCAATGAGCAGTTCTTC. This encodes CASSSAGASMMWGNEQFF. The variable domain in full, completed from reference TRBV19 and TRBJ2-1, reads DGGITQSPKYLFRKEGQNVTLSCEQNLNHDAMYWYRQDPGQGLRLIYYSQIVNDFQKGDIAEGYSVSREKKESFPLTVTSAQKNPTAFYLCASSSAGASMMWGNEQFFGPGTRLTVL.

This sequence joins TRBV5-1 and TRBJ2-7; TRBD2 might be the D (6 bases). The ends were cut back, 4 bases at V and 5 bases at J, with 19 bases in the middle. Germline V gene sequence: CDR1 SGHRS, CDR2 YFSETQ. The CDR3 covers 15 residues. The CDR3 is CASSTGTFIPDEQYF. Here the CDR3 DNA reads TGCGCCAGCAGCACCGGGACTTTTATACCCGACGAGCAGTACTTC.

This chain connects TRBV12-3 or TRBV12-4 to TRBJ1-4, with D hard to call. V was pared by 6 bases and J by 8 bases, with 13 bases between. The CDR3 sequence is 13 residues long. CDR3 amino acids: CASSLGAYEKLFF. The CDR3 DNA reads TGTGCCAGCAGCCTCGGTGCCTACGAAAAACTGTTTTTT.